These 25 T cell receptor beta chains were sequenced from one sample in a study of response to subunit inactivated influenza vaccine (dated by TCRdb to 2017 to 2018). The sample's time point label, decoded: approximately 40 days after influenza vaccine administration. Receptor amplification or capture employed RT-PCR. The reads were generated on an Illumina HiSeq 2500. Clones were called with MiXCR by TCRdb after fastp trimmed the public reads at Q25, and only in-frame beta chains were retained. One record per CDR3 amino acid sequence lists the most common genes and DNA. The sample contains approximately 480,000 distinct CDR3 sequences, 9.5% to 12% of them found a single time. The top ten constitute approximately 12% of the sample. Material: PBMCs from blood, obtained about 40 days after vaccination. The source of these receptors is a man aged 45-65 years who received an inactivated influenza vaccine. Donor details come from another sample of the same person, matched by shared clones.

This clonotype was detected ten times or more. J is TRBJ1-2 and V is TRBV2, with TRBD1 matching over 7 bases. Per the germline V gene, CDR1 is SNHLY and CDR2 is FYNNEI. V was pared by 5 bases and J by 2 bases, with 14 bases of the junction left unmatched. The CDR3 is 17 residues long. In DNA, the CDR3 is TGTGCCAGCAGTTCGCTCCCGACCGGGACAGCAAACTATGGCTACACCTTC. Translating it yields CASSSLPTGTANYGYTF.

This clonotype showed up many times. The chain employs TRBV3-1 and TRBJ2-4; TRBD1 matches at 9 bases. Germline CDR1 LGHDT, CDR2 YNNKEL (reference sequence). The length of the CDR3 is 17 residues. The ends lost 2 bases at V and 7 bases at J; junction bases unmatched: 12. The CDR3 sequence: CASSQWGEGTGFNIQYF. CDR3 nucleotides: TGTGCCAGCAGCCAATGGGGAGAAGGGACAGGGTTTAACATTCAGTACTTC.

In its sample, this clonotype was seen many times. The chain carries TRBV4-3 and TRBJ2-1; D unclear. This CDR3 has 17 residues. Germline CDR1 reads LGHNA; CDR2 reads YSLEER. The V end was cut by 4 bases, the J end by 0 bases, with 16 bases between. The CDR3, as DNA: TGCGCCAGCAGCCCGACGCGCCCGACAAGCTCCTACAATGAGCAGTTCTTC. Its translation: CASSPTRPTSSYNEQFF.

This clonotype was detected a few times. The chain combines TRBV5-5 with TRBJ1-6; TRBD1 is a possible D gene (5 bases). The CDR3 loop spans 13 amino acids. The germline V and J ends were trimmed by 5 bases and 5 bases, with 8 bases remaining between them. Germline-derived CDR1 and CDR2 are SGHKS and YYEKEE (reference sequence). CDR3 residues: CASSTTDNSPLHF. For the CDR3, the DNA is TGTGCCAGCAGTACGACAGATAATTCACCCCTCCACTTT.

This clonotype has only a few counts. The chain couples TRBV7-2 to TRBJ1-2, with D maybe TRBD1 (5 bases). CDR1 SGHTA and CDR2 FQGNSA come from the germline V gene. This CDR3 is built from 14 residues. With 1 base removed from V and 4 bases from J, the gap between germline ends came to 10 bases. The CDR3 loop reads CASSLELGVYGYTF. CDR3 nucleotide sequence: TGTGCCAGCAGCTTAGAGTTGGGGGTCTATGGCTACACCTTC.

This rearrangement joins TRBV20-1 to TRBJ2-7, with 8 bases identical to TRBD2. After removal of 0 bases from V and 3 bases from J, the junction contained 4 bases not matched to a gene. The CDR3 covers 14 residues. Germline V CDR1 and CDR2: DFQATT, SNEGSKA (reference sequence). The chain's CDR3 is CSAREPSGYYEQYF. The CDR3, as DNA: TGCAGTGCTAGAGAGCCTAGCGGGTACTACGAGCAGTACTTC.

The sample holds a few counts of this clonotype. The V and J genes are TRBV7-9 and TRBJ2-1; weak D call: TRBD1 (5 bases). V was cut by 1 base and J by 0 bases, with 7 bases left in between. Germline V CDR1 and CDR2: SEHNR, FQNEAQ (reference sequence). The CDR3 runs 15 residues. This CDR3 is CASSLGRDSYNEQFF. CDR3 sequence (DNA): TGTGCCAGCAGCTTAGGCAGGGACTCCTACAATGAGCAGTTCTTC.

At least ten counts were recorded for this clonotype. The chain recombines TRBV12-3 or TRBV12-4 with TRBJ2-1; D possibly corresponds to TRBD2 (6 bases). The CDR3 loop spans 14 amino acids. Trimming took 6 bases from V and 8 from J, leaving 17 bases between them. CDR3 sequence reads: CASSPREFGDEQFF. In DNA, the CDR3 is TGTGCCAGCAGCCCCCGGGAGTTCGGGGATGAGCAGTTCTTC.

This clonotype has only a few counts. A much larger clone is a single base away; this may be a read error. The V gene is TRBV4-2, the J gene TRBJ2-7, with 8 bases fitting TRBD2. Germline trimming cut 3 bases from V and 2 bases from J; bases unmatched to any gene: 9. Germline CDR1 is LGHNA and CDR2 is YNFKEQ. The CDR3 length is 16 residues. CDR3 sequence: CASSHDIQAGAYEQYF. The DNA for the CDR3 is TGTGCCAGCAGCCATGATATACAAGCGGGGGCCTACGAGCAGTACTTC.

This clonotype turned up a few times. V gene TRBV12-3 or TRBV12-4 combines with J gene TRBJ1-3; no clear D gene. V was shortened by 4 bases and J by 3 bases, with 7 bases between the two germline ends. CDR3 length equals 13 residues. The CDR3 spells CASSSLVGNTIYF. The CDR3 DNA sequence: TGTGCCAGCAGTTCCCTCGTTGGAAACACCATATATTTT.

There are a few counts of this clonotype. The chain couples TRBV7-9 to TRBJ2-1; TRBD2 is a possible D gene (5 bases). Looked up from germline, CDR1 is SEHNR and CDR2 is FQNEAQ (reference sequence). With 5 bases removed from V and 6 bases from J, the gap between germline ends came to 17 bases. CDR3 length: 15 residues. This chain's CDR3 is CASSHEGSFGNEQFF. The CDR3 DNA reads TGTGCCAGCAGCCACGAGGGTTCTTTCGGCAATGAGCAGTTCTTC.

Ten or more counts support this clonotype. The V call is TRBV29-1, the J call TRBJ1-2; 10 bases are a match to TRBD1. Germline CDR1 is SQVTM and CDR2 is ANQGSEA. CDR3 size: 15 residues. V lost 4 bases to trimming and J lost 3 bases; unmatched junction nucleotides: 8. The CDR3 spells CSVVGFGTGDYGYTF. DNA of the CDR3: TGCAGCGTTGTGGGGTTCGGGACAGGGGACTATGGCTACACCTTC. The whole variable domain, filled in from reference TRBV29-1 and TRBJ1-2, reads SAVISQKPSRDICQRGTSLTIQCQVDSQVTMMFWYRQQPGQSLTLIATANQGSEATYESGFVIDKFPISRPNLTFSTLTVSNMSPEDSSIYLCSVVGFGTGDYGYTFGSGTRLTVV.

This clonotype was seen only a few times. The CDR3 nucleotides are TGTGCCAGCAGTTCGGTAGCGGGAGTGGAGACCCAGTACTTC. Translation gives CASSSVAGVETQYF. This chain uses TRBV25-1 with TRBJ2-5; the match to TRBD2 covers 9 bases. Trimming took 5 bases from V and 5 from J; bases not matched to a gene: 6. CDR1 is MGHDK, CDR2 SYGVNS, per germline. The CDR3 loop spans 14 amino acids.

CDR3: CASSPGQPPTQYF. The CDR3 coding sequence is TGTGCCAGCAGCCCCGGACAGCCCCCGACCCAGTACTTC. J is TRBJ2-5 and V is TRBV14; possible D gene TRBD1, 6 bases. V lost 4 bases to trimming and J lost 7 bases, with 13 bases between them. CDR1 and CDR2 (germline): SGHDN, FVKESK. The CDR3 has 13 residues.

There are a few counts of this clonotype. This chain uses TRBV5-6 with TRBJ2-1; 15 bases fit TRBD2. V was clipped by 0 bases and J by 2 bases; unmatched bases: 9. CDR1 is SGHDT, CDR2 YYEEEE, per germline. The CDR3 has 20 amino acids. The CDR3 DNA reads TGTGCCAGCAGCTTGGGCCCTGGGACTAGCGGGAGGAGTCCCTACAATGAGCAGTTCTTC. It codes for CASSLGPGTSGRSPYNEQFF.

The chain carries TRBV7-9 and TRBJ2-7; 8 bases agree with TRBD1. V gave up 5 bases and J gave up 9 bases; unmatched junction bases: 15. The germline V gene has CDR1 SEHNR and CDR2 FQNEAQ (reference sequence). CDR3 size: 15 residues. CDR3 protein: CASSASRTGKLGQYF. For the CDR3, the DNA is TGTGCCAGCAGCGCTTCGAGGACAGGGAAATTGGGGCAGTACTTC.

This clonotype was found many times. The rearrangement uses TRBV6-5 and TRBJ2-3; D not resolved. The CDR3 spans 14 residues. Germline CDR1 MNHEY, CDR2 SVGAGI. Between the trimmed V and J ends, which lost 5 bases and 4 bases, there was a span of 13 bases. The CDR3 coding sequence is TGTGCCAGCAGTAACCAGGCCCCGGCAGATACGCAGTATTTT. Protein sequence: CASSNQAPADTQYF.

Notes on this clonotype: This clone may be a read error of a much larger clone one base away. J is TRBJ1-4 and V is TRBV12-3 or TRBV12-4; no firm D call. Trimming stripped 6 bases from V and 7 bases from J, with 9 bases between. The CDR3 sequence is 12 residues long. In nucleotides, the CDR3 is TGTGCCAGCAGCCGTTGGGGTGAAAAACTGTTTTTT. Its translation is CASSRWGEKLFF.

The V call is TRBV7-2, the J call TRBJ2-7, with D unclear. Germline V gene lookup returns CDR1 SGHTA and CDR2 FQGNSA. The CDR3 length is 16 residues. The germline V and J ends were trimmed by 6 bases and 2 bases, with 20 bases remaining between them. CDR3 sequence (DNA): TGTGCCAGCAGAATAGTAGGGCAGGTAGGGACCTACGAGCAGTACTTC. It translates to CASRIVGQVGTYEQYF.

This clonotype was detected many times. The chain uses TRBV15 and TRBJ2-1; 12 positions match TRBD2. The CDR3 contains 16 residues. Germline loops: CDR1 LNHNV, CDR2 YYDKDF (reference sequence). Germline trimming cut 0 bases from V and 9 bases from J; bases unmatched to any gene: 6. CDR3 protein: CATSRDSASGRVEQFF. The CDR3, as DNA: TGTGCCACCAGCAGAGATTCGGCTAGCGGGAGGGTTGAGCAGTTCTTC.

The CDR3 here is CASHRTGVLSGANVLTF. For the CDR3, the DNA is TGTGCCAGCCACAGGACAGGGGTGCTATCTGGGGCCAACGTCCTGACTTTC. This chain connects TRBV7-2 to TRBJ2-6; TRBD1 aligns across 9 bases. Germline CDR1 and CDR2: SGHTA and FQGNSA. The CDR3 runs 17 residues. The V and J ends lost 8 bases and 1 base, in that order; junction bases with no gene match: 9.

In its sample, this clonotype was seen many times. The chain has TRBV20-1 and TRBJ2-3; D possibly corresponds to TRBD2 (5 bases). The length of the CDR3 is 12 residues. Looked up from germline, CDR1 is DFQATT and CDR2 is SNEGSKA (reference sequence). V was clipped by 0 bases and J by 10 bases, with 11 bases between them. The CDR3 loop reads CSAREEWTPQYF. CDR3 nucleotide sequence: TGCAGTGCTAGAGAAGAATGGACTCCGCAGTATTTT.

V gene TRBV29-1 combines with J gene TRBJ1-1; D is unclear. The V and J ends lost 4 bases and 8 bases respectively, with 20 bases between them. This CDR3 comprises 14 residues. Germline loops: CDR1 SQVTM, CDR2 ANQGSEA. The CDR3, as DNA: TGCAGCGTTGGAGCTTGGGCCACGACGGGGGAAGCTTTCTTT. It is translated as CSVGAWATTGEAFF. The complete variable domain, with remaining parts taken from reference TRBV29-1 and TRBJ1-1, reads SAVISQKPSRDICQRGTSLTIQCQVDSQVTMMFWYRQQPGQSLTLIATANQGSEATYESGFVIDKFPISRPNLTFSTLTVSNMSPEDSSIYLCSVGAWATTGEAFFGQGTRLTVV.

The sample holds a few counts of this clonotype. CDR3 in DNA: TGCAGTGCTCTCACGTCCCTGGGCCAGCCCCAGCATTTT. Amino acids: CSALTSLGQPQHF. The V and J genes are TRBV20-1 and TRBJ1-5; unclear D gene. Germline V gives CDR1 DFQATT, CDR2 SNEGSKA (reference sequence). CDR3 size: 13 residues. V was clipped by 5 bases and J by 7 bases, with 15 bases between them.

The chain recombines TRBV7-2 with TRBJ2-1; 16 nucleotides agree with TRBD2. V was clipped by 5 bases and J by 6 bases; unmatched bases: 4. The CDR3 loop spans 16 amino acids. In germline, CDR1 is SGHTA, CDR2 FQGNSA. CDR3 coding DNA: TGTGCCAGCAGCATGGGACTAGCGGGGGGGGTCAATGAGCAGTTCTTC. Translated: CASSMGLAGGVNEQFF.